This T cell receptor (beta chain) was identified during a study of T cells in tuberculosis. Study results and caveats: Active tuberculosis alpha repertoires lay closer to GMM-specific TCRs than controls'. Selection depended on which cryopreserved specimens were available.

V was trimmed by 5 bases and J by 0 bases, leaving 8 bases between them. Germline CDR1 reads MNHEY; CDR2 reads SVGAGI. There are 14 residues in the CDR3. As concerns this clone: Its matching antigen is unknown.

Repertoires were generated with immunoSEQ multiplex PCR, while TCRdb's copy carries only in-frame clones and drops some. The repertoire holds around 30,000 clones, with around 90% as singletons. As for time point: new active TB diagnosis, blood taken before or within 7 days of starting treatment. HIV-seronegative South African adults aged 18 years or older had newly diagnosed active tuberculosis. This receptor was taken from an adult with tuberculosis. The material sequenced was PBMCs, taken at tuberculosis diagnosis. This chain uses TRBV6-5 with TRBJ1-5; D perhaps matches TRBD1 (5 bases). The CDR3 loop reads CASSGQGSNQPQHF. The DNA of the CDR3 is TGTGCCAGCAGTGGGCAGGGTAGCAATCAGCCCCAGCATTTT.